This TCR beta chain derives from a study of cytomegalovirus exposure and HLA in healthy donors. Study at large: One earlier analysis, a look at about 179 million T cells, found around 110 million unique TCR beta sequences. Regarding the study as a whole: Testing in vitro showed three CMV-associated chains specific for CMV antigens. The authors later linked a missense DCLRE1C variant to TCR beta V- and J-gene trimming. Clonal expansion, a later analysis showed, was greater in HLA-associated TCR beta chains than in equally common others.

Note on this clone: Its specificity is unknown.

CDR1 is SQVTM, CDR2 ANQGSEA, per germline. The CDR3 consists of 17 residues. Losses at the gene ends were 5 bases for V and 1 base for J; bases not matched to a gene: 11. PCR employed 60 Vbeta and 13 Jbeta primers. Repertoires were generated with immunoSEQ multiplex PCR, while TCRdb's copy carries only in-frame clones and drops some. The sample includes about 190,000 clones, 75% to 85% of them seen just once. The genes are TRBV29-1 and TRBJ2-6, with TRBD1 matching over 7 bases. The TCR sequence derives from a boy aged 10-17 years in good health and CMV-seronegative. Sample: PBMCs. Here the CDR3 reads CSVLDRPRASGANVLTF. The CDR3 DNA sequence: TGCAGCGTTTTGGACAGGCCCCGGGCTTCTGGGGCCAACGTCCTGACTTTC. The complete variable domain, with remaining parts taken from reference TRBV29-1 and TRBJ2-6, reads SAVISQKPSRDICQRGTSLTIQCQVDSQVTMMFWYRQQPGQSLTLIATANQGSEATYESGFVIDKFPISRPNLTFSTLTVSNMSPEDSSIYLCSVLDRPRASGANVLTFGAGSRLTVL.